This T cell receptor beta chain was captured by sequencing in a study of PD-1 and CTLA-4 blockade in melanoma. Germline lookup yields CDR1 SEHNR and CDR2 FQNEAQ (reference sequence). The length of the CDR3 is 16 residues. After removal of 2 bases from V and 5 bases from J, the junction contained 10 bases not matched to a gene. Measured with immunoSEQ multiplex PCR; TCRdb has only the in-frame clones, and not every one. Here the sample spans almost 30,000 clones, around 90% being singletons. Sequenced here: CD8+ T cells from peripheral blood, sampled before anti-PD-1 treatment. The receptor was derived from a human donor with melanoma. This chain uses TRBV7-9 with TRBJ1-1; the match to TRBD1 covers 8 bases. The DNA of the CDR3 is TGTGCCAGCAGCTTACCACGCTCGACAGGGGAGACTGAAGCTTTCTTT. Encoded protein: CASSLPRSTGETEAFF.